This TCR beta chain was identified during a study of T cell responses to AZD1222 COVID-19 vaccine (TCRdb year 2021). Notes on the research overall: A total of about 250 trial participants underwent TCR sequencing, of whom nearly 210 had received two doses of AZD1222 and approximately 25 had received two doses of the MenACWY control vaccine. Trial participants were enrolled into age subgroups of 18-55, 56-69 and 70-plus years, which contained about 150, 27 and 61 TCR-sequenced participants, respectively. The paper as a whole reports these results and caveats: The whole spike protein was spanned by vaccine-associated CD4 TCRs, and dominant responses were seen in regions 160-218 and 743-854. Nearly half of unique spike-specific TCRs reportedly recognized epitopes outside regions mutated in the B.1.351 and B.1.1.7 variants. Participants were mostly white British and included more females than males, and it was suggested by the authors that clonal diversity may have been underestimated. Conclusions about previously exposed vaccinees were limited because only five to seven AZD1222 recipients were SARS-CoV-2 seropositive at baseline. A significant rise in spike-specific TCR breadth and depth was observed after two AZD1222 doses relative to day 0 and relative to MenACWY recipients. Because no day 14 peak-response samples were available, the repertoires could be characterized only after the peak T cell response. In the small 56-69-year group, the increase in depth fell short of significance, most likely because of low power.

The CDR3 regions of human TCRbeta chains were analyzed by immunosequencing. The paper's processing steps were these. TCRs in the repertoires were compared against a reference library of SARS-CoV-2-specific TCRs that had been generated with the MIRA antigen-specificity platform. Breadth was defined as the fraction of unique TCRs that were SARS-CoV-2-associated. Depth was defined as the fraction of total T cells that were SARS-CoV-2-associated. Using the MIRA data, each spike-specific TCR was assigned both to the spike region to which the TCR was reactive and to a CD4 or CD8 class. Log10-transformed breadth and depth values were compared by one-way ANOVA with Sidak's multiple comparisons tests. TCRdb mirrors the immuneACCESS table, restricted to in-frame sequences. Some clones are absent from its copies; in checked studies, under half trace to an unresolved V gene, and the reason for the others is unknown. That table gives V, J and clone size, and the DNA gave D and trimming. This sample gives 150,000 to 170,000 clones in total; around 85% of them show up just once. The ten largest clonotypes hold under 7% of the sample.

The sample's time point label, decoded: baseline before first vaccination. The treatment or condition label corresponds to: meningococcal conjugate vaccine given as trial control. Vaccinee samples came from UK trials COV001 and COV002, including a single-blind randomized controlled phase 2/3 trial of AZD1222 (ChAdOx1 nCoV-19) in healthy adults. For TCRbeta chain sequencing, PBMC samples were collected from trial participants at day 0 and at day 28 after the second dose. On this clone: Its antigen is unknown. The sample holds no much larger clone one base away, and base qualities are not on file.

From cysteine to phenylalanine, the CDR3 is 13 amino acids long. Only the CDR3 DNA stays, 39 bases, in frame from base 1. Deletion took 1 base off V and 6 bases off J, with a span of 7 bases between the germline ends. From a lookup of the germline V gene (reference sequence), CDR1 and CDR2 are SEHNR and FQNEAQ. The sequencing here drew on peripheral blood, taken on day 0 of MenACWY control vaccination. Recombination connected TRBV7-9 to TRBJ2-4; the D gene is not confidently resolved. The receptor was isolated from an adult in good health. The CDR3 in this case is CASSLGSGNIQYF. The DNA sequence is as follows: TGTGCCAGCAGCTTAGGGTCCGGAAACATTCAGTACTTC.